This T cell receptor beta chain was documented in a study of control samples from healthy donors and cancer patients. TCRdb keeps only in-frame clones here, not all; method: immunoSEQ multiplex PCR. The sample has roughly 100,000 clones, more than 85% seen once. The germline gives CDR1 KGHSH, CDR2 LQKENI. The CDR3 is 15 residues long. Trimming pared 6 bases from V and 0 bases from J, leaving 11 bases between. What was sequenced was PBMCs. The sequence was obtained from a man in his 60s with lung cancer. The chain joins TRBV18 to TRBJ1-4; D is perhaps TRBD1 (6 bases). The CDR3 protein is CASSPRQATNEKLFF. As DNA, the CDR3 is TGTGCCAGCTCCCCGCGACAGGCAACTAATGAAAAACTGTTTTTT.